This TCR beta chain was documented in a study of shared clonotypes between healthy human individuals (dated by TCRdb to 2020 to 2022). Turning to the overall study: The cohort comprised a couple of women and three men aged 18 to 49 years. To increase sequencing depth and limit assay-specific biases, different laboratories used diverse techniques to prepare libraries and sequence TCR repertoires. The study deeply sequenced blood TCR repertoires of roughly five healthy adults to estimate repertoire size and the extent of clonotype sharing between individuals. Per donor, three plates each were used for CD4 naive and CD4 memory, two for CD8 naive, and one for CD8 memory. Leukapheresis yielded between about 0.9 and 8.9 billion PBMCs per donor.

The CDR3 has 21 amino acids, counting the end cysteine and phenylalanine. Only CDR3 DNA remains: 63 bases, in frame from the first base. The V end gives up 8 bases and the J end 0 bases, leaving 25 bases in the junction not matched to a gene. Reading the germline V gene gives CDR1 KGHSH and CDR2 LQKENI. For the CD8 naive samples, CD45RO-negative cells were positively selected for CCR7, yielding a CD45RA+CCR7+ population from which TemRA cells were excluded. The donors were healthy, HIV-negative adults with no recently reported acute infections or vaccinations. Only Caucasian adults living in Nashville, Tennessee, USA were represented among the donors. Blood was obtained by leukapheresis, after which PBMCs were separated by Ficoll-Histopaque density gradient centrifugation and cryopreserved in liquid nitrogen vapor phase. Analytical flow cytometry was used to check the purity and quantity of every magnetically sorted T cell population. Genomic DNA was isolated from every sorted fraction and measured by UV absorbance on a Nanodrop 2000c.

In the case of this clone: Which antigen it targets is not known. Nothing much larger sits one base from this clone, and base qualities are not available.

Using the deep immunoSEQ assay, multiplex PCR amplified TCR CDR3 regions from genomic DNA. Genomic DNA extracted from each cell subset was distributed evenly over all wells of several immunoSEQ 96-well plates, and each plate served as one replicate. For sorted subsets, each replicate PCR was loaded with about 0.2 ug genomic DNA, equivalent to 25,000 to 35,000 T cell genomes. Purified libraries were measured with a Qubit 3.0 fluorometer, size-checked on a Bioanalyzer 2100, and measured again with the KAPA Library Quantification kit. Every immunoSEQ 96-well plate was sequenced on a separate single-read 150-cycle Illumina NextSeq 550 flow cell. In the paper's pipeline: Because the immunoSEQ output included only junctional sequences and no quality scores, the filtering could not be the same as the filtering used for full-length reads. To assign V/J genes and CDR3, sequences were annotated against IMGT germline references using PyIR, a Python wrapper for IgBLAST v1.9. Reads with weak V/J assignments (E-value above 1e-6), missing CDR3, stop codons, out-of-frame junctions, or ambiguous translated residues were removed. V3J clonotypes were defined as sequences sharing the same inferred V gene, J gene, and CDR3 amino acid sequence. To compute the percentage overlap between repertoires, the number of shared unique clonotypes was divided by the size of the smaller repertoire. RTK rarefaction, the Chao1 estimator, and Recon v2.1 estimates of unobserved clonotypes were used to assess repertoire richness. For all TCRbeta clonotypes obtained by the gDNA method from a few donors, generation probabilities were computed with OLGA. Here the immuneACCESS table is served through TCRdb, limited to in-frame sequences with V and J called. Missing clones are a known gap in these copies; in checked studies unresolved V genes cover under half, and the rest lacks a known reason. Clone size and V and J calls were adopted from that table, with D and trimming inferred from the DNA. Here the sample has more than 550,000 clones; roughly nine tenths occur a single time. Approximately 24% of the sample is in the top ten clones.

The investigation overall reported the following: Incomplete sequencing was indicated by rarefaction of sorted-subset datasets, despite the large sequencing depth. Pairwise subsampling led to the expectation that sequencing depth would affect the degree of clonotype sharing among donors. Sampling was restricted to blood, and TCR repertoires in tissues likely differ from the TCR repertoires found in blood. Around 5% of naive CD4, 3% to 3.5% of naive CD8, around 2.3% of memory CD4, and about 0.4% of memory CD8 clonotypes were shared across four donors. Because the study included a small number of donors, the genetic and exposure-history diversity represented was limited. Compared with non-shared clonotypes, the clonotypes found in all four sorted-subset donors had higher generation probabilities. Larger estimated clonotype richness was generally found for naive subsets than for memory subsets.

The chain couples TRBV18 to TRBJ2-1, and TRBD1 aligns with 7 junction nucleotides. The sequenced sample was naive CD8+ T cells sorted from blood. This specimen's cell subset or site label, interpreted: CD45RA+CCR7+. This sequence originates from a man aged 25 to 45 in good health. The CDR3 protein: CASHQNQPQGQVIRSYNEQFF. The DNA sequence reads TGTGCCAGCCACCAGAACCAACCCCAAGGACAGGTTATCCGCTCCTACAATGAGCAGTTCTTC.